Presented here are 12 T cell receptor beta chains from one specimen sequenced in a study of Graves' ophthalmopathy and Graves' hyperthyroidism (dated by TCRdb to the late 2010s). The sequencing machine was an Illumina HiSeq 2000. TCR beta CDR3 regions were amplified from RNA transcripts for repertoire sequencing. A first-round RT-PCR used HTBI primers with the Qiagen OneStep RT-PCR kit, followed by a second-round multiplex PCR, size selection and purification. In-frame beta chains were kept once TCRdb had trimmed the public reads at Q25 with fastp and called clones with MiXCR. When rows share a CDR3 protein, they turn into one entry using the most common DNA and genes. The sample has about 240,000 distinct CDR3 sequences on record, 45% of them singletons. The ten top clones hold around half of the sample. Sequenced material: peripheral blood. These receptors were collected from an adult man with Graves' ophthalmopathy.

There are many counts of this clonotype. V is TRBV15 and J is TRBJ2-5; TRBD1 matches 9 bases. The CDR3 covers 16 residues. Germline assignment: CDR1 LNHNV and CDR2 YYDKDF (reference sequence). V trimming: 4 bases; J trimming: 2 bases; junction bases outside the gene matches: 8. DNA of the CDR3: TGTGCCACCAGCACCCGACAGGGGGTCGGGCAAGAGACCCAGTACTTC. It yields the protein CATSTRQGVGQETQYF.

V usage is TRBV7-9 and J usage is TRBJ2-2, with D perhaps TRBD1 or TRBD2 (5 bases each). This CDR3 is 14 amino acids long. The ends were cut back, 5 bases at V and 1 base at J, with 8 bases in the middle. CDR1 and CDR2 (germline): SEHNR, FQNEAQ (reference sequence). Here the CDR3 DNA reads TGTGCCAGCAGCCGGGACCAGAACACCGGGGAGCTGTTTTTT. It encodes CASSRDQNTGELFF.

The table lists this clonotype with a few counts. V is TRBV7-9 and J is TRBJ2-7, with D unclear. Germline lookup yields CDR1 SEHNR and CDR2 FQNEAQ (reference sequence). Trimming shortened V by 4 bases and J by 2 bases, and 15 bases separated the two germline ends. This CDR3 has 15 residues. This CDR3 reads CASSSFGGKTYEQYF. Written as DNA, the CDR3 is TGTGCCAGCAGCTCATTCGGTGGAAAAACCTACGAGCAGTACTTC.

Written as DNA, the CDR3 is TGCGCCAGCAGCCCCGTAGGAGCAACTAATGAAAAACTGTTTTTT. This codes for CASSPVGATNEKLFF. The chain joins TRBV4-1 to TRBJ1-4; D gene unclear. The CDR3 covers 15 residues. Trimming stripped 4 bases from V and 0 bases from J, with 9 bases between. Germline CDR1 and CDR2: MGHRA and YSYEKL.

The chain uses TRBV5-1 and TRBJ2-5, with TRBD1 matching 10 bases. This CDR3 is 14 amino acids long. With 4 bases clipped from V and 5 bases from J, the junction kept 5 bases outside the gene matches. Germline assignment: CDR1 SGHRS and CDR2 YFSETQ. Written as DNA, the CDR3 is TGCGCCAGCAGCGGGGACAGGGGCAGGGAGACCCAGTACTTC. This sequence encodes CASSGDRGRETQYF.

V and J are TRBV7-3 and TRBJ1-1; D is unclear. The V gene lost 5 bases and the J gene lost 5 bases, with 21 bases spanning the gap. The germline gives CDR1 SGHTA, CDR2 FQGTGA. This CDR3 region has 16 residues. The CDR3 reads CASSQGRTRRSTEAFF. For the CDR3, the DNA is TGTGCCAGCAGCCAAGGTAGGACCAGGCGAAGTACTGAAGCTTTCTTT.

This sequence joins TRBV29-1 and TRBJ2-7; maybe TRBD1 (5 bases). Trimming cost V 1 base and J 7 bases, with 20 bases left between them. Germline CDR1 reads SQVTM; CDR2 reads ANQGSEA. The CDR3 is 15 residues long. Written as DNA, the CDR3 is TGCAGCGTTGAAGGTGTTGAGGACATGGATGGGGAGCAGTACTTC. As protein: CSVEGVEDMDGEQYF.

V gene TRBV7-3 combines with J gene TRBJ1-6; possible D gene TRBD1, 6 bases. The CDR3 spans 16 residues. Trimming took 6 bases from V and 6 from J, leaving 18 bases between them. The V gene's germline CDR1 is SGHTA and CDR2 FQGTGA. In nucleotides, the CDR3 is TGTGCCAGCAGTACCTCCGGGACAAAGGGTAATTCACCCCTCCACTTT. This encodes CASSTSGTKGNSPLHF. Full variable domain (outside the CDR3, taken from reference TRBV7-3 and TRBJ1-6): GAGVSQTPSNKVTEKGKYVELRCDPISGHTALYWYRQSLGQGPEFLIYFQGTGAADDSGLPNDRFFAVRPEGSVSTLKIQRTERGDSAVYLCASSTSGTKGNSPLHFGNGTRLTVT.

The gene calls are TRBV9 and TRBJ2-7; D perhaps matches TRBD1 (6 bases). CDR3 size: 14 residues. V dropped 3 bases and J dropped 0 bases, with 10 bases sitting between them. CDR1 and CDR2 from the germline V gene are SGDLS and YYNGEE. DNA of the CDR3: TGTGCCAGCAGCGCAGGGGACGACTCCTACGAGCAGTACTTC. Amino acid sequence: CASSAGDDSYEQYF.

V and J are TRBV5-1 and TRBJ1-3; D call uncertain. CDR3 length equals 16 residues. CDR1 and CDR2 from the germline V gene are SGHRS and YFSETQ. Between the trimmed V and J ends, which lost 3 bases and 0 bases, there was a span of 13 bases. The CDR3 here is CASSWRERASGNTIYF. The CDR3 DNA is TGCGCCAGCAGCTGGAGGGAGAGGGCCTCTGGAAACACCATATATTTT.

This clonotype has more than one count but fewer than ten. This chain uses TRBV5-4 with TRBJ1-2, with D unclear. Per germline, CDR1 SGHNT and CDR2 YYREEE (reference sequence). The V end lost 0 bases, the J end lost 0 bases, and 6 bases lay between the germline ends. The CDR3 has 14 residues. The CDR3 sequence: CASSLAPSNYGYTF. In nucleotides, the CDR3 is TGTGCCAGCAGCTTGGCCCCTTCTAACTATGGCTACACCTTC.

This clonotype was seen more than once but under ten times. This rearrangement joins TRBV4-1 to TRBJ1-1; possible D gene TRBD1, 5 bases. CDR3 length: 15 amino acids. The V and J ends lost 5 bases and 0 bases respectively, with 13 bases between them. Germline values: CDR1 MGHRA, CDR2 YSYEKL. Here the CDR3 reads CASSARTSMNTEAFF. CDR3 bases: TGCGCCAGCAGCGCGCGGACAAGCATGAACACTGAAGCTTTCTTT.